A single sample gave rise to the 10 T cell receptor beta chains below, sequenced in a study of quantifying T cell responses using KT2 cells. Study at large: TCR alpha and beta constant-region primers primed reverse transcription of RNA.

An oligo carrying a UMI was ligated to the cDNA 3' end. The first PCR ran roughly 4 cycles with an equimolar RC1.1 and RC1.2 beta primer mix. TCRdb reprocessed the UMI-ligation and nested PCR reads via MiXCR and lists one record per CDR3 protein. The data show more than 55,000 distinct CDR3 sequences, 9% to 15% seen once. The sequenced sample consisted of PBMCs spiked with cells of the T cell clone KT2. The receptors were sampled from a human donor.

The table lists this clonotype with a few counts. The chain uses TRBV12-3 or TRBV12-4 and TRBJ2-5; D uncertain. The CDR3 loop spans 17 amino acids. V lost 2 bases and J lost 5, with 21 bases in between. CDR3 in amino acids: CASSLSPNSAGAETQYF. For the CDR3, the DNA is TGTGCCAGCAGTTTAAGTCCGAACAGTGCCGGCGCGGAGACCCAGTACTTC.

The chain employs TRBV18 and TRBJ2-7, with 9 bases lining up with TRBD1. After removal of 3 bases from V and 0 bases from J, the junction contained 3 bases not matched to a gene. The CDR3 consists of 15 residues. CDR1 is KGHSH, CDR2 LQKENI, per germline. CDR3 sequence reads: CASSPRTGASYEQYF. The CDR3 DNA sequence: TGTGCCAGCTCACCTAGGACAGGGGCCTCCTACGAGCAGTACTTC. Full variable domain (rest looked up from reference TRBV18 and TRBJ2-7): NAGVMQNPRHLVRRRGQEARLRCSPMKGHSHVYWYRQLPEEGLKFMVYLQKENIIDESGMPKERFSAEFPKEGPSILRIQQVVRGDSAAYFCASSPRTGASYEQYFGPGTRLTVT.

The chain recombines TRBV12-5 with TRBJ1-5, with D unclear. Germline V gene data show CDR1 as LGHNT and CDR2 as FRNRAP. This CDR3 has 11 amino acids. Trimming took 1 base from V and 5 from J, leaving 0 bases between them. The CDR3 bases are TGTGCTAGTGGTTTGGATCAGCCCCAGCATTTT. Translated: CASGLDQPQHF.

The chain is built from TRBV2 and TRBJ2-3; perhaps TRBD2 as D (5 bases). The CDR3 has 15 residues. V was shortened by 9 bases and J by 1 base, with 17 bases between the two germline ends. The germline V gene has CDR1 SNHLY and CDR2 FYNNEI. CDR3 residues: CASSLSGSRTDTQYF. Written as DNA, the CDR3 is TGTGCCAGTTCCCTATCGGGGAGCCGCACAGATACGCAGTATTTT.

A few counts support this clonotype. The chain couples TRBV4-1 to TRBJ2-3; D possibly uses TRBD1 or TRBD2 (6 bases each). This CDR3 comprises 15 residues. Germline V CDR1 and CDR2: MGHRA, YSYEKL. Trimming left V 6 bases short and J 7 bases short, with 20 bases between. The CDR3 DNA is TGCGCCAGCAGGGAAATCCGGGGGCAGAGAAATACGCAGTATTTT. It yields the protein CASREIRGQRNTQYF.

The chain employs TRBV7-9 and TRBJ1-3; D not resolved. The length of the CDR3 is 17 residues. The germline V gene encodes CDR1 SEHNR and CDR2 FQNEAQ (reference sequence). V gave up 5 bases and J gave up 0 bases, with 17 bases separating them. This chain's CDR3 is CASSERWQESSGNTIYF. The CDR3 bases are TGTGCCAGCAGCGAAAGGTGGCAGGAGAGCTCTGGAAACACCATATATTTT.

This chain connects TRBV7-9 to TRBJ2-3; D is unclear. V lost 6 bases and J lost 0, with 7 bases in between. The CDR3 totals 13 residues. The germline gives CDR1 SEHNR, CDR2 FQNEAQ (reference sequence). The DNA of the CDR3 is TGTGCCAGCAGTCATACTAGCACAGATACGCAGTATTTT. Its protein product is CASSHTSTDTQYF.

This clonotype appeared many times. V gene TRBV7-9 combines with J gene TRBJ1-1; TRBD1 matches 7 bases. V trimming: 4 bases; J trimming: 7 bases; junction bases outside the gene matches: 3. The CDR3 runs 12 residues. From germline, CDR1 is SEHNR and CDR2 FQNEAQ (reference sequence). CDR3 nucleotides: TGTGCCAGCAGCTGGGGACAGTATGAAGCTTTCTTT. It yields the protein CASSWGQYEAFF.

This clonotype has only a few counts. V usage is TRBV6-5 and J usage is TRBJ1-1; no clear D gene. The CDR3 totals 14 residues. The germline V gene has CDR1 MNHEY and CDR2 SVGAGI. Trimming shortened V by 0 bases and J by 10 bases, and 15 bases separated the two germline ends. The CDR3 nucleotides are TGTGCCAGCAGTTACTCAGGCGGAGGGATAGGAGCTTTCTTT. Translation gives CASSYSGGGIGAFF.

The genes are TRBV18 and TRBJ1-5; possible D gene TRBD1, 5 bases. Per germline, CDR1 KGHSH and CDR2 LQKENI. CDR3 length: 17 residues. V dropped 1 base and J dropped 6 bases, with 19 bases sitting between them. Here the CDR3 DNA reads TGTGCCAGCTCACCACAAGCTGGGCAGGGAAGGGGTCAGCCCCAGCATTTT. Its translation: CASSPQAGQGRGQPQHF. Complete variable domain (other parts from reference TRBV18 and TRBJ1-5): NAGVMQNPRHLVRRRGQEARLRCSPMKGHSHVYWYRQLPEEGLKFMVYLQKENIIDESGMPKERFSAEFPKEGPSILRIQQVVRGDSAAYFCASSPQAGQGRGQPQHFGDGTRLSIL.